This T cell receptor beta chain was obtained from a study of T cells after yellow fever vaccination. TCRdb independently ran MiXCR on the 5' RACE reads; one entry per CDR3 protein. The sample lists around 500,000 distinct CDR3 sequences, 20% to 25% occurring once. This clonotype has only a few counts. The input for sequencing was PBMCs, taken approximately 22 days after the first yellow fever vaccination. This receptor was obtained from a man younger than 35 who received the YFV17D yellow fever vaccine.

DNA for the CDR3: TGTGCCAGCAGCTTTGGGGGAAGTACCTACGAGCAGTACTTC. This encodes CASSFGGSTYEQYF. The chain employs TRBV5-6 and TRBJ2-7; D could derive from TRBD1 or TRBD2 (5 bases each). CDR3 length: 14 residues. Germline V gene lookup returns CDR1 SGHDT and CDR2 YYEEEE. V shed 2 bases and J shed 2 bases, with 11 bases lying between them.